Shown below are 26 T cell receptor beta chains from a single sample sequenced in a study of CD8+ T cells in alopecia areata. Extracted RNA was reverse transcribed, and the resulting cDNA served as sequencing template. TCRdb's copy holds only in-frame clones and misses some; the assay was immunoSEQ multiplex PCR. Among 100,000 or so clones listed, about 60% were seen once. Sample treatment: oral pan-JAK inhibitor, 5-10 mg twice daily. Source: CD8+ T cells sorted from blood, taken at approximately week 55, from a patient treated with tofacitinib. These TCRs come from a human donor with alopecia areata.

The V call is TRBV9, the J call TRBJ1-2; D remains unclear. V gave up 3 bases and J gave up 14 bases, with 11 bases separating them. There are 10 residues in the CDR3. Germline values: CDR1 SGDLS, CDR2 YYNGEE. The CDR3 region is CASSGKTETF. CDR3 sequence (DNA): TGTGCCAGCAGCGGAAAGACGGAGACCTTC.

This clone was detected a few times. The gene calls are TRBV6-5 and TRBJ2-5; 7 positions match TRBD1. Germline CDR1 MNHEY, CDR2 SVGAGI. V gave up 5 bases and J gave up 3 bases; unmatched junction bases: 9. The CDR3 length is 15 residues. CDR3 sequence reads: CASSRQGGLKETQYF. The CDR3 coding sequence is TGTGCCAGCAGTCGACAGGGTGGGCTAAAAGAGACCCAGTACTTC.

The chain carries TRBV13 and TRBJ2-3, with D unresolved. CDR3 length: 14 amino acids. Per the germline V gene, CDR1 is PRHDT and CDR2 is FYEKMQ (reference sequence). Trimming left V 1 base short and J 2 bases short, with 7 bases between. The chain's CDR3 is CASSLEPNTDTQYF. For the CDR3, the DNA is TGTGCCAGCAGCTTAGAACCAAACACAGATACGCAGTATTTT.

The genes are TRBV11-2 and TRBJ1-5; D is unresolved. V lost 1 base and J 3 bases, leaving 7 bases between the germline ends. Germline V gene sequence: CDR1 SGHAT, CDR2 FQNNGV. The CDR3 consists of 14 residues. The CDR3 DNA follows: TGTGCCAGCAGCTTAGGGGGAGACAATCAGCCCCAGCATTTT. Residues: CASSLGGDNQPQHF.

CDR3 coding DNA: TGTGCCAGCAGTTTAGAAGTCAGGGGGAACTATGGCTACACCTTC. Encoded protein: CASSLEVRGNYGYTF. V gene TRBV27 combines with J gene TRBJ1-2, with TRBD1 matching over 7 bases. CDR1 and CDR2 from the germline V gene are MNHEY and SMNVEV (reference sequence). This CDR3 has 15 amino acids. J lost 2 bases, V lost 2 bases, and 5 bases had no gene match.

DNA of the CDR3: TGCGCCAGCAGCTTGGACAGCTATGGCTACACCTTC. Amino acid sequence: CASSLDSYGYTF. The rearrangement uses TRBV5-1 and TRBJ1-2; D not resolved. Germline loops: CDR1 SGHRS, CDR2 YFSETQ. The CDR3 contains 12 residues. Trimming stripped 0 bases from V and 4 bases from J, with 4 bases between.

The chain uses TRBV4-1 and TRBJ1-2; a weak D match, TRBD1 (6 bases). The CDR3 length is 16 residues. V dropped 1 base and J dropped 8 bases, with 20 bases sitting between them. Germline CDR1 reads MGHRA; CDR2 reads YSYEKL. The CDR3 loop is CASSQGGQGPLEGYTF. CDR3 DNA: TGCGCCAGCAGCCAAGGGGGACAAGGCCCATTAGAAGGCTACACCTTC.

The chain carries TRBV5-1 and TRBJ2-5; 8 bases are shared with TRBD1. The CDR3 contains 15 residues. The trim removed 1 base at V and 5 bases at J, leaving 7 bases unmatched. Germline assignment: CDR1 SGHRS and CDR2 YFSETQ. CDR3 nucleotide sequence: TGCGCCAGCAGCTTGCCTTCGACAGGGGATGAGACCCAGTACTTC. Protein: CASSLPSTGDETQYF.

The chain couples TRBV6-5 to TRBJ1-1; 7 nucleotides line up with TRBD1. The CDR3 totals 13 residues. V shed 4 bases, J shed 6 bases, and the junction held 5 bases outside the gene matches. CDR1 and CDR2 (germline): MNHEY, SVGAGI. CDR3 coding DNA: TGTGCCAGCAGTTCGACAGGGATCGCTGAAGCTTTCTTT. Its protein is CASSSTGIAEAFF.

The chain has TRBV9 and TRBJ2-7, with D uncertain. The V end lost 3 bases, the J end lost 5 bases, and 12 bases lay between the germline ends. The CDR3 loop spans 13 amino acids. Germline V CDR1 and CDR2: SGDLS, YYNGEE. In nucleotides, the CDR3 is TGTGCCAGCAGCGCGTCCAGGTGGGACGAGCAGTACTTC. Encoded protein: CASSASRWDEQYF. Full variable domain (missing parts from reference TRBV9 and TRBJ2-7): DSGVTQTPKHLITATGQRVTLRCSPRSGDLSVYWYQQSLDQGLQFLIQYYNGEERAKGNILERFSAQQFPDLHSELNLSSLELGDSALYFCASSASRWDEQYFGPGTRLTVT.

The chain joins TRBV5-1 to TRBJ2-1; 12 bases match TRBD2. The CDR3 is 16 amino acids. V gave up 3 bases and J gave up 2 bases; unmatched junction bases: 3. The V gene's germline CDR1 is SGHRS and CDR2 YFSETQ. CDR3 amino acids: CASSSRLAGAYNEQFF. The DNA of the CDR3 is TGCGCCAGCAGCTCAAGACTAGCGGGGGCCTACAATGAGCAGTTCTTC.

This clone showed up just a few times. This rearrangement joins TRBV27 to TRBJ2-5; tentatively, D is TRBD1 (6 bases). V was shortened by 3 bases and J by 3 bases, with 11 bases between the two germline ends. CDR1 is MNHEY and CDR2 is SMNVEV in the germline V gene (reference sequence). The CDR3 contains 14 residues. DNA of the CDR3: TGTGCCAGCAGTTTCTCTCAGGGGAAAGAGACCCAGTACTTC. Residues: CASSFSQGKETQYF.

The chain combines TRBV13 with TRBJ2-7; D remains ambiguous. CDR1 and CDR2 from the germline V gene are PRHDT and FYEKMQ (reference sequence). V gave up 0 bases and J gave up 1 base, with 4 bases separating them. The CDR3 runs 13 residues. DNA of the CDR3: TGTGCCAGCAGCTTAGGCCTGTCCTACGAGCAGTACTTC. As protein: CASSLGLSYEQYF.

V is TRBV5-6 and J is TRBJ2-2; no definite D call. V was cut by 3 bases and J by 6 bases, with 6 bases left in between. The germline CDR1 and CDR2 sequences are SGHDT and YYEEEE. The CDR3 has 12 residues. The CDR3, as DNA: TGTGCCAGCAGCTACGGACCCGGGGAGCTGTTTTTT. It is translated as CASSYGPGELFF.

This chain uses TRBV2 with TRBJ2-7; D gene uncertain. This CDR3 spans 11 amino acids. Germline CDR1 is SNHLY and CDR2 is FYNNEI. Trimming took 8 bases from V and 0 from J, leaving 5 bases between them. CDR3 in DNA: TGTGCCAGCTCGAGCTCCTACGAGCAGTACTTC. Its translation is CASSSSYEQYF.

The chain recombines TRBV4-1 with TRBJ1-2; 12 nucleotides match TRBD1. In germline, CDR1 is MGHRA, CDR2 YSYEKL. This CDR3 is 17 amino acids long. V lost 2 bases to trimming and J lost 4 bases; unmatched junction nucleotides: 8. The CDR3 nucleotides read TGCGCCAGCAGCCAAACGACCGGGACAGGGGGCCTCTATGGCTACACCTTC. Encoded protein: CASSQTTGTGGLYGYTF.

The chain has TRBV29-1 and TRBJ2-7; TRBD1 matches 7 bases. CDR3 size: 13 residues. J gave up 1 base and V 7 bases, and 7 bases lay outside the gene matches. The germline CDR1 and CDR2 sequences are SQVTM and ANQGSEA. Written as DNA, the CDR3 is TGCAGCGCTTGGGGACAGCATTCCTACGAGCAGTACTTC. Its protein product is CSAWGQHSYEQYF.

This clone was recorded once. The CDR3: CASSSPARTDTQYF. CDR3 bases: TGTGCCAGCAGCTCCCCTGCCCGCACAGATACGCAGTATTTT. The chain combines TRBV13 with TRBJ2-3; D unresolved. CDR1 is PRHDT and CDR2 is FYEKMQ in the germline V gene (reference sequence). V was clipped by 4 bases and J by 1 base, with 9 bases between them. The CDR3 contains 14 residues. Combining the CDR3 with reference TRBV13 and TRBJ2-3 gives the whole variable domain AAGVIQSPRHLIKEKRETATLKCYPIPRHDTVYWYQQGPGQDPQFLISFYEKMQSDKGSIPDRFSAQQFSDYHSELNMSSLELGDSALYFCASSSPARTDTQYFGPGTRLTVL.

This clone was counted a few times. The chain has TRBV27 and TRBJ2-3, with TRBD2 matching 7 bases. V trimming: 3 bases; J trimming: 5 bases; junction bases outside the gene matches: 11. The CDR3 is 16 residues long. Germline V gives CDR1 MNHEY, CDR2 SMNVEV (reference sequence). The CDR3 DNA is TGTGCCAGCAGTTTCTATTGGGGCCTAGCGGAAGATACGCAGTATTTT. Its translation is CASSFYWGLAEDTQYF.

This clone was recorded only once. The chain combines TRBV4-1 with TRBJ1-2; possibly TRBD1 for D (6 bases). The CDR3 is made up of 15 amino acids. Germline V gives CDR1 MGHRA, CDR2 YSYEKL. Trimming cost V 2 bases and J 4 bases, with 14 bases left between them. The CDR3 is CASSQPAGTTYGYTF. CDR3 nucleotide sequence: TGCGCCAGCAGCCAACCCGCCGGGACAACCTATGGCTACACCTTC.

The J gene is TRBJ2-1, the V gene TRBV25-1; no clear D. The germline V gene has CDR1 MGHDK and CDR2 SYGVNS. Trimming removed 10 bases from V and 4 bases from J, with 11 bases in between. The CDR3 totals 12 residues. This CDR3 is CATTEGYNEQFF. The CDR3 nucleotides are TGTGCCACTACAGAAGGGTACAATGAGCAGTTCTTC.

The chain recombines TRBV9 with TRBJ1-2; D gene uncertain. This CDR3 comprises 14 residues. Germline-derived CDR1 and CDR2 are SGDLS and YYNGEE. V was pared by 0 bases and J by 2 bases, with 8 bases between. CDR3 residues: CASSVGGGNYGYTF. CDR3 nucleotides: TGTGCCAGCAGCGTAGGAGGTGGGAACTATGGCTACACCTTC.

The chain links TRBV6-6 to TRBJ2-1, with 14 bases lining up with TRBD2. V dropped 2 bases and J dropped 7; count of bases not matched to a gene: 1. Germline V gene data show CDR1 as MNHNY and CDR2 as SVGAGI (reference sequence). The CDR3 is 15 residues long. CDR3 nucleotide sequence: TGTGCCAGCAGTTACGGGACTAGCGGGGGAAATGAGCAGTTCTTC. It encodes CASSYGTSGGNEQFF.

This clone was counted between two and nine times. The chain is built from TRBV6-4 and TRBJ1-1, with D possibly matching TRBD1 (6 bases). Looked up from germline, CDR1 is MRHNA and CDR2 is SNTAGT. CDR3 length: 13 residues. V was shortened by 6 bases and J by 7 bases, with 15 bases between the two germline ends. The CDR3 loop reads CASSAADSDEAFF. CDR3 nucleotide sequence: TGTGCCAGCAGCGCAGCGGACAGCGATGAAGCTTTCTTT.

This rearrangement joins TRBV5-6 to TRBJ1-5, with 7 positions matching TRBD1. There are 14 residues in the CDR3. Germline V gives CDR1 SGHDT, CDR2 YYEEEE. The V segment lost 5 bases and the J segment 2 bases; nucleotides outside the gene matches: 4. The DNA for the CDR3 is TGTGCCAGCAGGATCGGGACAGGCAATCAGCCCCAGCATTTT. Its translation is CASRIGTGNQPQHF.

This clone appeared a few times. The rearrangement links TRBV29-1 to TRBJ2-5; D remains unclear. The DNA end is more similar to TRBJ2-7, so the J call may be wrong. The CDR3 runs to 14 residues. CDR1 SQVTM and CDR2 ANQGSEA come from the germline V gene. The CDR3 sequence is CSVEVSHSTYEQYF. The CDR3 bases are TGCAGCGTTGAAGTATCCCACAGCACCTACGAGCAGTACTTC.